The next 28 T cell receptor beta chains were all read from a single sample in a study of blood T cell repertoires in COVID-19. TCRdb's table, derived via immunoSEQ multiplex PCR, lists solely in-frame clones and lacks some. The table records 200,000 to 250,000 clones, roughly 83% of them present only once. Sequencing input: peripheral blood. The source of these receptors is a woman in her 50s with acute or convalescent COVID-19.

The CDR3 DNA reads as TGTGCCAGCAGTGACGAGGGGGGGCCCCGTTATGAGCAGTTCTTC. Amino acid sequence: CASSDEGGPRYEQFF. This chain joins TRBV6-4 and TRBJ2-1; tentative D call: TRBD2 (7 bases). V lost 2 bases and J lost 8, with 16 bases in between. The CDR3 has 15 residues. The germline gives CDR1 MRHNA, CDR2 SNTAGT.

This chain uses TRBV19 with TRBJ2-2; TRBD2 agrees at 10 bases. Germline assignment: CDR1 LNHDA and CDR2 SQIVND (reference sequence). The CDR3 spans 16 residues. V gave up 6 bases and J gave up 4 bases; unmatched junction bases: 8. Here the CDR3 DNA reads TGTGCCAGTAGGCCCTGGAGCGGGGGGGGCACCGGGGAGCTGTTTTTT. Its translation: CASRPWSGGGTGELFF.

This chain joins TRBV12-5 and TRBJ2-1; D is possibly TRBD2 (5 bases). The CDR3 is 14 residues long. V lost 6 bases to trimming and J lost 5 bases, with 14 bases between them. Per germline, CDR1 LGHNT and CDR2 FRNRAP. CDR3 bases: TGTGCTAGTGGGACGGGGTTGACGAACAATGAGCAGTTCTTC. Translated, it gives CASGTGLTNNEQFF. The full variable domain, in which reference TRBV12-5 and TRBJ2-1 provide the parts outside the CDR3, is DARVTQTPRHKVTEMGQEVTMRCQPILGHNTVFWYRQTMMQGLELLAYFRNRAPLDDSGMPKDRFSAEMPDATLATLKIQPSEPRDSAVYFCASGTGLTNNEQFFGPGTRLTVL.

The CDR3 sequence: CASSSPGQGDNEQYF. In DNA, the CDR3 is TGTGCCAGCAGCTCTCCGGGACAGGGGGACAACGAGCAGTACTTC. J is TRBJ2-7 and V is TRBV7-9; 11 bases line up with TRBD1. Germline CDR1 SEHNR, CDR2 FQNEAQ (reference sequence). V lost 4 bases, J lost 5 bases, and 7 bases stayed unmatched. The CDR3 contains 15 residues.

The chain employs TRBV7-9 and TRBJ2-2; 8 bases are shared with TRBD2. With V trimmed by 5 bases and J by 0 bases, 14 bases remained unmatched. This CDR3 comprises 19 residues. CDR1 SEHNR and CDR2 FQNEAQ come from the germline V gene (reference sequence). CDR3 DNA sequence: TGTGCCAGCAGCCAGGCCTGGCTAGCGGGTTCCACGAACACCGGGGAGCTGTTTTTT. It yields the protein CASSQAWLAGSTNTGELFF.

This chain joins TRBV3-1 (or the pseudogene TRBV3-2) and TRBJ2-5, with D unresolved. Germline CDR1 reads LGHDT; CDR2 reads YNNKEL (reference sequence). Trimming stripped 1 base from V and 2 bases from J, with 5 bases between. There are 13 residues in the CDR3. CDR3 protein: CASSQVQQETQYF. The CDR3 DNA follows: TGTGCCAGCAGCCAAGTACAGCAAGAGACCCAGTACTTC.

V gene TRBV30 combines with J gene TRBJ1-3; 8 bases match TRBD1. V was pared by 6 bases and J by 1 base, with 5 bases of the junction left unmatched. Per germline, CDR1 GTSNPN and CDR2 SVGIG (reference sequence). This CDR3 is built from 14 residues. CDR3 DNA sequence: TGTGCCTGTAGCGACAGGGGATCTGGAAACACCATATATTTT. Amino acids: CACSDRGSGNTIYF.

This clone has only one observation. This sequence joins TRBV20-1 and TRBJ2-3; D not certain. V was cut by 4 bases and J by 8 bases, with 7 bases left in between. Germline V gene sequence: CDR1 DFQATT, CDR2 SNEGSKA (reference sequence). The CDR3 totals 10 residues. The CDR3 sequence: CSAISLTQYF. The CDR3 coding sequence is TGCAGTGCTATTAGTCTTACGCAGTATTTT.

Comment on this clone: The sample has other DNA sequences that encode this CDR3 too. The rearrangement uses TRBV2 and TRBJ2-3; TRBD2 matches 14 bases. CDR1 is SNHLY and CDR2 is FYNNEI in the germline V gene. Trimming cost V 4 bases and J 4 bases; bases outside gene matches: 1. The CDR3 covers 15 residues. This CDR3 reads CASSGGLAGADTQYF. The CDR3 DNA reads TGTGCCAGCAGTGGGGGACTAGCGGGAGCAGATACGCAGTATTTT. Looking up the rest from reference TRBV2 and TRBJ2-3 gives the full variable domain: EPEVTQTPSHQVTQMGQEVILRCVPISNHLYFYWYRQILGQKVEFLVSFYNNEISEKSEIFDDQFSVERPDGSNFTLKIRSTKLEDSAMYFCASSGGLAGADTQYFGPGTRLTVL.

The genes are TRBV11-2 and TRBJ2-1; D uncertain. Deletions cut 5 bases from V and 6 bases from J, with 14 bases between. CDR1 and CDR2 from the germline V gene are SGHAT and FQNNGV. This CDR3 spans 14 amino acids. CDR3 nucleotides: TGTGCCAGCAGCCGTGACCGGGTTGGCAATGAGCAGTTCTTC. It encodes CASSRDRVGNEQFF.

The CDR3 coding sequence is TGTGCCAGCAGCTTAGCGGTGGGGACAGACCTCTATGGCTACACCTTC. The encoded protein is CASSLAVGTDLYGYTF. The V and J genes are TRBV7-9 and TRBJ1-2; 7 positions agree with TRBD1. CDR3 size: 16 residues. The V and J ends lost 0 bases and 4 bases, in that order; junction bases with no gene match: 8. Germline V CDR1 and CDR2: SEHNR, FQNEAQ (reference sequence).

The genes are TRBV4-2 and TRBJ2-1, with 12 positions matching TRBD2. The germline V gene encodes CDR1 LGHNA and CDR2 YNFKEQ. The CDR3 consists of 20 residues. Germline trimming cut 4 bases from V and 4 bases from J; bases unmatched to any gene: 17. CDR3 nucleotides: TGTGCCAGCAGCCCAACCGGTCTAGCGGGAGGGAAATTGAATTACAATGAGCAGTTCTTC. This gives the protein CASSPTGLAGGKLNYNEQFF.

The chain couples TRBV4-2 to TRBJ2-1, with TRBD2 identical over 15 bases. Germline V CDR1 and CDR2: LGHNA, YNFKEQ. With 6 bases clipped from V and 9 bases from J, the junction kept 6 bases outside the gene matches. The CDR3 covers 15 residues. The CDR3 spells CASRSGTSGRREQFF. The CDR3 DNA is TGTGCCAGCAGGTCCGGGACTAGCGGGAGGCGTGAGCAGTTCTTC.

This clone has a handful of counts. The rearrangement links TRBV7-9 to TRBJ1-3; D is unresolved. V lost 1 base and J lost 0, with 7 bases in between. The CDR3 is made up of 15 amino acids. CDR1 SEHNR and CDR2 FQNEAQ come from the germline V gene (reference sequence). Here the CDR3 DNA reads TGTGCCAGCAGCTTAGGGCGGTCCTCTGGAAACACCATATATTTT. It yields the protein CASSLGRSSGNTIYF.

The chain carries TRBV19 and TRBJ1-1; TRBD1 agrees at 9 bases. The CDR3 has 16 amino acids. V was pared by 5 bases and J by 4 bases, with 11 bases of the junction left unmatched. Germline V gives CDR1 LNHDA, CDR2 SQIVND (reference sequence). The CDR3 DNA reads as TGTGCCAGTAGTCCCTGGACAGGGGATAGGGGCACTGAAGCTTTCTTT. It yields the protein CASSPWTGDRGTEAFF.

The chain joins TRBV5-4 to TRBJ2-3; 8 bases are a match to TRBD2. Germline-derived CDR1 and CDR2 are SGHNT and YYREEE (reference sequence). The ends lost 1 base at V and 3 bases at J; junction bases unmatched: 10. The CDR3 sequence is 17 residues long. The CDR3 protein is CASSLPGLVGKTDTQYF. The CDR3 coding sequence is TGTGCCAGCAGCTTGCCGGGACTAGTGGGTAAAACAGATACGCAGTATTTT.

This rearrangement joins TRBV24-1 to TRBJ2-1; 14 bases line up with TRBD2. This CDR3 has 16 amino acids. The V gene's germline CDR1 is KGHDR and CDR2 SFDVKD. The junction had 7 bases not matched to a gene; V was cut back by 4 bases and J by 9 bases. The CDR3 DNA reads as TGTGCCACCAGTGAGGGGGGACTAGCGGGAGTTACTGAGCAGTTCTTC. Its translation: CATSEGGLAGVTEQFF.

This chain links TRBV2 with TRBJ2-1, with 7 bases that match TRBD1. The trim removed 8 bases at V and 0 bases at J, leaving 4 bases unmatched. The CDR3 is made up of 14 amino acids. The germline CDR1 and CDR2 sequences are SNHLY and FYNNEI. The DNA of the CDR3 is TGTGCCAGCGCCAGGGGGAGCTCCTACAATGAGCAGTTCTTC. This gives the protein CASARGSSYNEQFF.

J is TRBJ2-3 and V is TRBV5-5, with D possibly being TRBD1 (6 bases). With 9 bases removed from V and 5 bases from J, the gap between germline ends came to 19 bases. The V gene's germline CDR1 is SGHKS and CDR2 YYEKEE (reference sequence). The CDR3 contains 14 residues. CDR3 protein: CATHPQGSGDTQYF. CDR3 sequence (DNA): TGTGCCACCCACCCCCAGGGGTCCGGAGATACGCAGTATTTT.

The V and J genes are TRBV28 and TRBJ1-6, with 7 nucleotides matching TRBD1. The CDR3 spans 14 residues. CDR1 is MDHEN and CDR2 is SYDVKM in the germline V gene. Unmatched junction bases numbered 4, after V lost 5 bases and J lost 6 bases. In nucleotides, the CDR3 is TGTGCCAGCAGTACAGGGGTAGGTAATTCACCCCTCCACTTT. Its protein product is CASSTGVGNSPLHF.

The chain joins TRBV18 to TRBJ1-5; D is ambiguous. Trimming left V 5 bases short and J 0 bases short, with 8 bases between. Per the germline V gene, CDR1 is KGHSH and CDR2 is LQKENI. The CDR3 is 14 residues long. As DNA, the CDR3 is TGTGCCAGCTCAGGAGGTAATAGCAATCAGCCCCAGCATTTT. Residues: CASSGGNSNQPQHF.

CDR3 in DNA: TGTGCCATCAAGAGGACTACTAGCACAGATACGCAGTATTTT. It is translated as CAIKRTTSTDTQYF. The chain has TRBV10-3 and TRBJ2-3, with D possibly TRBD2 on 6 matching bases. CDR1 is ENHRY and CDR2 is SYGVKD in the germline V gene. With 7 bases removed from V and 0 bases from J, the gap between germline ends came to 11 bases. The CDR3 contains 14 residues.

This clone was seen a few times. This chain joins TRBV7-6 and TRBJ2-7, with 8 bases matching TRBD1. Germline CDR1 and CDR2: SGHVS and FNYEAQ. The CDR3 runs 15 residues. J was trimmed by 4 bases and V by 0 bases; bases with no gene match: 5. The CDR3 coding sequence is TGTGCCAGCAGCTTAGCACCGGGACAGGAGTACGAGCAGTACTTC. It is translated as CASSLAPGQEYEQYF.

The chain is built from TRBV4-1 and TRBJ1-1; 7 bases are a match to TRBD1. Germline lookup yields CDR1 MGHRA and CDR2 YSYEKL. J lost 12 bases, V lost 4 bases, and 11 bases had no gene match. This CDR3 region has 13 residues. CDR3 nucleotide sequence: TGCGCCAGCAGCCGGCTACCAGGGGGAGAAACTTTCTTT. Its translation is CASSRLPGGETFF.

The chain carries TRBV19 and TRBJ1-4, with TRBD1 matching 8 bases. V shed 5 bases, J shed 6 bases, and the junction held 11 bases outside the gene matches. The CDR3 is 16 residues long. Per germline, CDR1 LNHDA and CDR2 SQIVND (reference sequence). The CDR3 region is CASSANGQGGDEKLFF. CDR3 nucleotides: TGTGCCAGTAGTGCAAATGGACAGGGTGGAGATGAAAAACTGTTTTTT.

V usage is TRBV6-5 and J usage is TRBJ1-1; weak D call: TRBD1 (6 bases). Germline lookup yields CDR1 MNHEY and CDR2 SVGAGI. CDR3 length: 14 amino acids. The V end lost 0 bases, the J end lost 2 bases, and 7 bases lay between the germline ends. The CDR3, as DNA: TGTGCCAGCAGTTACTCGGGGACAAACACTGAAGCTTTCTTT. Translated, it gives CASSYSGTNTEAFF.

In its sample, this clone was seen once. The chain combines TRBV6-2 or TRBV6-3 with TRBJ2-2; 7 nucleotides align to TRBD2. CDR1 and CDR2 (germline): MNHEY, SVGEGT. V shed 6 bases, J shed 5 bases, and the junction held 15 bases outside the gene matches. CDR3 length equals 17 residues. The CDR3 DNA is TGTGCCAGCAGCACCCTCCGAGGTGGAGCGGGGACCGGGGAGCTGTTTTTT. The encoded protein is CASSTLRGGAGTGELFF.

This clone appeared once. The rearrangement uses TRBV7-6 and TRBJ1-1; 10 bases match TRBD1. CDR3 length equals 16 residues. Germline CDR1 SGHVS, CDR2 FNYEAQ. V was pared by 1 base and J by 8 bases, with 10 bases of the junction left unmatched. DNA for the CDR3: TGTGCCAGCAGCTTAGTGGAGCTTGGGACAGGGGCCGAAGCTTTCTTT. Protein sequence: CASSLVELGTGAEAFF.